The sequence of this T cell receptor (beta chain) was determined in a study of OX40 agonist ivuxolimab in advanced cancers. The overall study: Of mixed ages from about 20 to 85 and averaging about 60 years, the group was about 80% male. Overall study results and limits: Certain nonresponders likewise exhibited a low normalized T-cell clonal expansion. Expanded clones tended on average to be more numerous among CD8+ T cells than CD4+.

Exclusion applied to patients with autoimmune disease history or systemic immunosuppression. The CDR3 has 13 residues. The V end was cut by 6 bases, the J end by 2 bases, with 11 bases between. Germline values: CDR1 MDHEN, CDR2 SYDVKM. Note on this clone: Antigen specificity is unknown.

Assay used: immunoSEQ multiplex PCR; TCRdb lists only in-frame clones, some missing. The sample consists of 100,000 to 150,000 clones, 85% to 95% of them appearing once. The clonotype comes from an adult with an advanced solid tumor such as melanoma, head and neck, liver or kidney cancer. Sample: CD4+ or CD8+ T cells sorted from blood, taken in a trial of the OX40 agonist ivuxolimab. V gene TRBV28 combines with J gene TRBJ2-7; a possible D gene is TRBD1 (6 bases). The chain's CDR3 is CASRRTVAYEQYF. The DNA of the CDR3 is TGTGCCAGCAGGCGGACAGTCGCCTACGAGCAGTACTTC.